This T cell receptor (beta chain) derives from a study of blood T cell repertoires in COVID-19. Study background: Samples representing acute and convalescent COVID-19 were sourced from the United States, Italy and Spain. T cells, B-cell-depleted T cells, or PBMCs provided the cDNA or gDNA that served as material.

Authors' analysis steps: How many nucleated cells were present was estimated from reference gene primer amplification. Using immunoSEQ multiplex PCR, the repertoire was profiled, and TCRdb retains in-frame clones only, with some absent. D and trimming come from the DNA, and the V and J calls and clone size come from that table. The sample has 110,000 or so clones, 85% to 90% seen once; the top ten hold more than 5%. A single count supports this clone. A Seattle source enrolled patients during active infection and followed them longitudinally. This clonotype was sampled from an older woman with COVID-19, enrolled during active disease. Sequencing was done on a sample of peripheral blood.

The CDR3 DNA reads as TGTGCCAGCAGTCCCTCCAGGGTCCCGAACACTGAAGCTTTCTTT. This translates into CASSPSRVPNTEAFF. The rearrangement joins TRBV7-3 to TRBJ1-1, with a tentative D call TRBD1 (5 bases). Germline CDR1 reads SGHTA; CDR2 reads FQGTGA. CDR3 size: 15 residues. V was trimmed by 6 bases and J by 1 base, leaving 15 bases between them.